The 18 T cell receptor beta chains given below trace back to one sample, sequenced in a study of control samples from healthy donors and cancer patients. Sequencing used immunoSEQ multiplex PCR; TCRdb keeps in-frame clones, though not all of them. The table shows tens of thousands of clones, with about nine tenths occurring only once. The sample comprised PBMCs. Source of these receptors: a man aged 40-49 years with colorectal cancer.

The chain has TRBV27 and TRBJ2-7, with TRBD2 identical over 8 bases. Germline-derived CDR1 and CDR2 are MNHEY and SMNVEV (reference sequence). Losses at the gene ends were 2 bases for V and 2 bases for J; bases not matched to a gene: 5. CDR3 size: 15 residues. CDR3 coding DNA: TGTGCCAGCAGTTTAAGGCGGACTAGCACCTACGAGCAGTACTTC. As protein: CASSLRRTSTYEQYF.

The rearrangement uses TRBV25-1 and TRBJ1-2; tentatively, D is TRBD1 (5 bases). Germline CDR1 and CDR2: MGHDK and SYGVNS. This CDR3 is built from 14 residues. V shed 6 bases and J shed 5 bases, with 16 bases lying between them. The CDR3 nucleotides read TGTGCCAGCAGCTCCCCCGGACGGGGGTATGGCTACACCTTC. Amino acids: CASSSPGRGYGYTF.

The J gene is TRBJ1-2, the V gene TRBV5-8; 7 bases map to TRBD1. In germline, CDR1 is SGHTS, CDR2 YDEGEE. V trimming: 9 bases; J trimming: 8 bases; junction bases outside the gene matches: 13. The CDR3 totals 13 residues. In nucleotides, the CDR3 is TGTGCCACGTGGGACAGTTTTGCTGGCGGCTACACCTTC. Amino acid sequence: CATWDSFAGGYTF.

The V call is TRBV7-9, the J call TRBJ1-2; D may be TRBD1 (6 bases). The CDR3 is 16 residues long. The germline CDR1 and CDR2 sequences are SEHNR and FQNEAQ (reference sequence). Trimming removed 3 bases from V and 0 bases from J, with 14 bases in between. The CDR3 coding sequence is TGTGCCAGCAGCTTCGCAAACAGGGAAGCTAACTATGGCTACACCTTC. It is translated as CASSFANREANYGYTF.

The chain joins TRBV6-1 to TRBJ2-5; D remains ambiguous. Trimming cost V 2 bases and J 6 bases, with 16 bases left between them. Looked up from germline, CDR1 is MNHNS and CDR2 is SASEGT. CDR3 length equals 15 residues. The CDR3 loop reads CASSELYPKVKTQYF. DNA for the CDR3: TGTGCCAGCAGTGAATTGTATCCAAAGGTTAAGACCCAGTACTTC.

J is TRBJ1-2 and V is TRBV28; D ambiguous. The V gene's germline CDR1 is MDHEN and CDR2 SYDVKM. This CDR3 has 13 amino acids. Trimming removed 3 bases at V and 6 bases at J, with 11 bases between. The chain's CDR3 is CASSLTPFDGYTF. CDR3 sequence (DNA): TGTGCCAGCAGTTTGACCCCTTTCGATGGCTACACCTTC.

This rearrangement joins TRBV28 to TRBJ2-1; maybe TRBD2 (6 bases). V lost 5 bases, J lost 0 bases, and 17 bases lay in between. The CDR3 loop spans 17 amino acids. Germline V gene data show CDR1 as MDHEN and CDR2 as SYDVKM. The CDR3 reads CASSAYLPSASYNEQFF. The CDR3 DNA sequence: TGTGCCAGCAGTGCCTACCTCCCTAGCGCCTCCTACAATGAGCAGTTCTTC. Variable domain in full (rest from reference TRBV28 and TRBJ2-1): DVKVTQSSRYLVKRTGEKVFLECVQDMDHENMFWYRQDPGLGLRLIYFSYDVKMKEKGDIPEGYSVSREKKERFSLILESASTNQTSMYLCASSAYLPSASYNEQFFGPGTRLTVL.

V is TRBV6-6 and J is TRBJ2-5; a possible D gene is TRBD2 (6 bases). The ends were cut back, 6 bases at V and 4 bases at J, with 12 bases in the middle. This CDR3 contains 13 residues. Germline values: CDR1 MNHNY, CDR2 SVGAGI (reference sequence). The CDR3 DNA reads as TGTGCCAGCAGCCCCGCGGGGCCAGAGACCCAGTACTTC. The encoded protein is CASSPAGPETQYF.

The chain couples TRBV7-9 to TRBJ2-2; D call uncertain. V was cut by 5 bases and J by 7 bases, with 8 bases left in between. The CDR3 is 12 amino acids. Germline CDR1 reads SEHNR; CDR2 reads FQNEAQ (reference sequence). The CDR3: CASSLPGGELFF. The CDR3 nucleotides read TGTGCCAGCAGCCTCCCTGGCGGGGAGCTGTTTTTT.

V and J are TRBV7-9 and TRBJ2-1; D perhaps matches TRBD2 (5 bases). Looked up from germline, CDR1 is SEHNR and CDR2 is FQNEAQ (reference sequence). This CDR3 comprises 14 residues. Trimming left V 0 bases short and J 4 bases short, with 7 bases between. CDR3 residues: CASSLAGGYNEQFF. The CDR3 coding sequence is TGTGCCAGCAGCTTAGCGGGCGGGTACAATGAGCAGTTCTTC.

CDR3 bases: TGTGCCAGCAGCTCAGGACACCACTCTGGGGCCAACGTCCTGACTTTC. Translating it yields CASSSGHHSGANVLTF. The rearrangement joins TRBV5-4 to TRBJ2-6; D might be TRBD1 (5 bases). V lost 3 bases and J 0 bases, leaving 10 bases between the germline ends. The CDR3 loop spans 16 amino acids. CDR1 is SGHNT, CDR2 YYREEE, per germline (reference sequence).

CDR3 coding DNA: TGTGCCAGCAGCCACCCGGACAGGGGGCTAGGAAATGAGCAGTTCTTC. It encodes CASSHPDRGLGNEQFF. This sequence joins TRBV14 and TRBJ2-1, with TRBD1 identical over 11 bases. The length of the CDR3 is 16 residues. V dropped 3 bases and J dropped 7; count of bases not matched to a gene: 8. Germline V gene sequence: CDR1 SGHDN, CDR2 FVKESK.

This sequence joins TRBV12-3 or TRBV12-4 and TRBJ2-3; no definite D call. V was pared by 6 bases and J by 6 bases, with 13 bases between. The CDR3 loop spans 13 amino acids. The DNA for the CDR3 is TGTGCCAGCAGCCGGACGGGCAGGGATACGCAGTATTTT. Its protein is CASSRTGRDTQYF.

This chain links TRBV18 with TRBJ2-7; a weak D match, TRBD1 (6 bases). Trimming cost V 4 bases and J 2 bases, with 18 bases left between them. The CDR3 contains 16 residues. CDR1 and CDR2 (germline): KGHSH, LQKENI. The CDR3 spells CASSHFDRPIPYEQYF. The CDR3 DNA sequence: TGTGCCAGCTCACATTTCGACAGGCCGATTCCCTACGAGCAGTACTTC.

The chain is built from TRBV6-1 and TRBJ1-1; TRBD1 is a possible D gene (5 bases). Trimming removed 2 bases from V and 4 bases from J, with 14 bases in between. Germline V gene sequence: CDR1 MNHNS, CDR2 SASEGT. The length of the CDR3 is 15 residues. The CDR3 DNA reads as TGTGCCAGCAGTGAAACGGAGACGGGGGGCACTGAAGCTTTCTTT. Amino acids: CASSETETGGTEAFF.

V usage is TRBV5-1 and J usage is TRBJ2-1; 9 positions match TRBD2. Losses at the gene ends were 4 bases for V and 0 bases for J; bases not matched to a gene: 5. This CDR3 is built from 16 residues. Germline loops: CDR1 SGHRS, CDR2 YFSETQ. CDR3 amino acids: CASSTYSGGSYNEQFF. The CDR3, as DNA: TGCGCCAGCAGCACCTATAGCGGGGGCTCCTACAATGAGCAGTTCTTC.

This sequence joins TRBV24-1 and TRBJ2-2; D is perhaps TRBD2 (5 bases). Looked up from germline, CDR1 is KGHDR and CDR2 is SFDVKD. Trimming pared 9 bases from V and 6 bases from J, leaving 13 bases between. The CDR3 sequence is 13 residues long. The CDR3 reads CATRGRGPGELFF. Written as DNA, the CDR3 is TGTGCCACCCGAGGGAGAGGCCCCGGGGAGCTGTTTTTT.

This clone was seen a single time. As DNA, the CDR3 is TGTGCCAGCAGTTATAGCGGGAGCTCCTACAATGAGCAGTTCTTC. Protein sequence: CASSYSGSSYNEQFF. V is TRBV28 and J is TRBJ2-1, with 9 bases aligning to TRBD2. The CDR3 length is 15 residues. After removal of 4 bases from V and 0 bases from J, the junction contained 1 base not matched to a gene. CDR1 is MDHEN, CDR2 SYDVKM, per germline.